This T cell receptor (beta chain) was identified during a study of beta chain features in type 1 diabetes. Germline lookup yields CDR1 SGDLS and CDR2 YYNGEE. This CDR3 contains 12 residues. The V gene lost 0 bases and the J gene lost 8 bases, with 9 bases spanning the gap. cDNA synthesis used the whole RNA isolate, giving expressed TCRB sequences. The repertoire was sequenced with immunoSEQ multiplex PCR; TCRdb's copy has only in-frame clones and lacks some. The sample has 860,000 or so clones; 15% to 20% are singletons. The sample taken for sequencing was naive CD4+ T cells from blood. The TCR originated in a woman aged 18-29 years in good health. The V and J genes are TRBV9 and TRBJ2-7; D might be TRBD2 (5 bases). The CDR3 region is CASSVAGEQQYF. The CDR3 DNA is TGTGCCAGCAGCGTAGCTGGGGAGCAGCAGTACTTC.